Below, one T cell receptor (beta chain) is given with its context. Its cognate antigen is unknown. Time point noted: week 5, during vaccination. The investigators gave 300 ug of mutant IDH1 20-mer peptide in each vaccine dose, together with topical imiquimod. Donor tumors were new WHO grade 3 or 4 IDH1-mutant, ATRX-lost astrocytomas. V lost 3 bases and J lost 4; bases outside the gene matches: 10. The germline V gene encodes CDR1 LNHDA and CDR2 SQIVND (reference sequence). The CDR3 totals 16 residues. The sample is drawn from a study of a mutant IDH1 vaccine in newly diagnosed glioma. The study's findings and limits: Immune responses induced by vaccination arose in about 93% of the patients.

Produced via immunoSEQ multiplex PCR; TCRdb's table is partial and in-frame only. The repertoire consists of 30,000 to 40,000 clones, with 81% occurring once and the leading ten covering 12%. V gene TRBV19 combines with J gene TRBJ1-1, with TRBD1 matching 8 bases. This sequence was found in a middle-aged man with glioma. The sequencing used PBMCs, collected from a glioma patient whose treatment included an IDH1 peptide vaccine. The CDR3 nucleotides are TGTGCCAGTAGTATCCAGGGGGCGAGTCAGGGCACTGAAGCTTTCTTT. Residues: CASSIQGASQGTEAFF.